A selection of T cell receptor beta chains follows, all from one sample in a study of neoadjuvant anti-PD-1 for oral cavity cancer. TCRdb's table, derived via immunoSEQ multiplex PCR, lists solely in-frame clones and lacks some. The sample lists some 71,000 clones; around 80% were seen once. The material sequenced was PBMCs, taken before nivolumab (anti-PD-1) treatment. The receptor source for this set is a person aged 35-79 years with oral cavity squamous cell carcinoma. Each CDR3 is given with its conserved first and last residue. The order of the fields is J gene, clone size, D gene, V gene, CDR3 length, CDR3 protein, CDR3 DNA. The D gene is left open where the match is weak. Not all rows give a size; the values are once, few, many and, for expanded clones, a class.

>TRBJ1-1|-|-|TRBV10-3|14
CAITTTAKNTEAFF
TGTGCCATCACGACGACAGCTAAGAACACTGAAGCTTTCTTT
>TRBJ2-2|once|-|TRBV6-5|14
CASSYGRGTGELFF
TGTGCCAGCAGTTACGGGAGGGGGACCGGGGAGCTGTTTTTT
>TRBJ2-5|-|-|TRBV13|14
CASSLAASQETQYF
TGTGCCAGCAGCTTAGCAGCCAGTCAAGAGACCCAGTACTTC
>TRBJ1-5|-|-|TRBV5-4|14
CASSLDGGNQPQHF
TGTGCCAGCAGCTTGGACGGTGGCAATCAGCCCCAGCATTTT
>TRBJ2-2|-|-|TRBV14|15
CASSQVPTGTGELFF
TGTGCCAGCAGCCAAGTTCCGACAGGAACCGGGGAGCTGTTTTTT
>TRBJ2-5|-|-|TRBV30|13
CAWEPGHQEAQYF
TGTGCCTGGGAACCGGGACACCAAGAGGCCCAGTACTTC
>TRBJ1-5|-|-|TRBV2|13
CATSKGSNQPQHF
TGTGCCACCAGTAAGGGGAGCAATCAGCCCCAGCATTTT
>TRBJ2-3|-|-|TRBV5-1|16
CASSSWVRISTDTQYF
TGCGCCAGCAGCTCGTGGGTCAGGATTAGCACAGATACGCAGTATTTT
>TRBJ1-2|few|-|TRBV4-1|14
CASSQEVRYYGYTF
TGCGCCAGCAGCCAAGAGGTTAGGTACTATGGCTACACCTTC
>TRBJ1-1|-|-|TRBV4-1|14
CASSPHLGNTEAFF
TGCGCCAGCAGTCCACACCTAGGGAACACTGAAGCTTTCTTT